A selection of T cell receptor beta chains follows, all from one sample in a study of prognosis after radiotherapy for stage I lung cancer. TCRdb re-called the multiplex PCR reads through MiXCR, storing one row per CDR3 protein. The sample includes about 26,000 distinct CDR3 sequences, approximately 29% of them seen just once. The material sequenced was PBMCs, taken before or after stereotactic body radiation therapy (not recorded which). These receptors were obtained from a donor over 45 with non-small cell lung cancer. The conserved cysteine and the conserved F or W are not part of the CDR3 here.

j_gene,v_gene,CDR3aa
TRBJ1-1,TRBV6-2/TRBV6-3,ASTGTGVTEAF
TRBJ1-2,TRBV5-1,ASSLASDGLSAGYT
TRBJ2-7,TRBV15,ATSPRDGPYEQY
TRBJ2-3,TRBV24-1,ATSDLGTGRTDTQY
TRBJ2-1,TRBV11-2,ASSEAGGTQDEQF
TRBJ1-1,TRBV4-2,ASSQELGGGYTEAF
TRBJ2-2,TRBV11-2,VSSRSGWIAGELF
TRBJ2-6,TRBV20-1,SARDMARGANVLT
TRBJ1-5,TRBV2,ASRDRVGQPQH
TRBJ1-6,TRBV6-1,ASRSQGTLYSPLH